The clone carrying this TCR beta chain has only a few counts. What it recognizes is unknown. The CDR3 has 11 residues. V was clipped by 2 bases and J by 4 bases, with 6 bases between them. The germline V gene has CDR1 SQVTM and CDR2 ANQGSEA. Two oligonucleotides, mixed equimolar, formed the beta constant-region primer covering TRBC1 and TRBC2. Four rounds of PCR amplified the ligated cDNA using nested alpha and beta constant-region primers plus SP2. A single record per CDR3 protein comes from TCRdb applying MiXCR to the UMI-ligation and nested PCR reads. This table has over 100,000 distinct CDR3 sequences, 30% to 45% appearing once. After CD4 positive bead selection, the CD4-negative fraction gave CD8 T cells. This entry is derived from a study of naive and memory T cell subsets. General study results and limits: Diversity fell and Gini index rose from naive through CM, EM, EMRA.

The TCR comes from a human donor in good health. Specimen: central memory CD4+ T cells from blood. The chain links TRBV29-1 to TRBJ2-7; D is unresolved. This CDR3 reads CSVEHQYEQYF. The CDR3 DNA is TGCAGCGTTGAACATCAGTACGAGCAGTACTTC.